This paragraph reports one T cell receptor (beta chain). The target antigen is unknown. This sample was taken from a study of response to subunit inactivated influenza vaccine. Study findings and constraints: It was suggested by the authors that few new T cells are recruited by each seasonal influenza vaccination.

TCRdb used MiXCR to reprocess the RT-PCR reads, holding one entry per CDR3 protein. The sample records fewer than 250,000 distinct CDR3 sequences, about 15% being singletons. The CDR3 totals 16 residues. Trimming took 2 bases from V and 2 from J, leaving 13 bases between them. CDR1 and CDR2 (germline): SGHAT, FQDESV (reference sequence). The chain combines TRBV11-1 with TRBJ2-1; tentatively, D is TRBD1 (5 bases). Sequenced here: CD8+ T cells sorted from PBMCs, sampled roughly 5 days after vaccination. The source of this sequence is a middle-aged man who received an inactivated influenza vaccine. CDR3 DNA sequence: TGTGCCAGCAGCTTACAGACAGAAGCAACCTACAATGAGCAGTTCTTC. Translation: CASSLQTEATYNEQFF.